Below, 23 T cell receptor beta chains from the same sample are listed, as sequenced in a study of response to subunit inactivated influenza vaccine. One entry per CDR3 protein, called by TCRdb with MiXCR from the RT-PCR reads. This table has around 850,000 distinct CDR3 sequences, about 18% appearing once. Source: PBMCs from blood, taken 4 to 6 days after vaccination. The source is a man over 45 who received an inactivated influenza vaccine.

V and J are TRBV6-1 and TRBJ2-7; tentative D call: TRBD1 (6 bases). The CDR3 spans 14 residues. Germline-derived CDR1 and CDR2 are MNHNS and SASEGT. Trimming left V 2 bases short and J 3 bases short, with 11 bases between. CDR3 loop: CASSETTGFYEQYF. The CDR3 DNA reads TGTGCCAGCAGTGAAACGACAGGTTTCTACGAGCAGTACTTC.

The chain carries TRBV20-1 and TRBJ2-1; 8 nucleotides align to TRBD2. Losses at the gene ends were 3 bases for V and 0 bases for J; bases not matched to a gene: 4. Per germline, CDR1 DFQATT and CDR2 SNEGSKA (reference sequence). CDR3 size: 15 residues. The CDR3 DNA follows: TGCAGTGCTAGTCGAAGCGGGAGCTCCTACAATGAGCAGTTCTTC. Amino acids: CSASRSGSSYNEQFF.

There are many counts of this clonotype. This chain links TRBV4-1 with TRBJ2-7, with D unclear. The CDR3 is made up of 13 amino acids. Germline V gene data show CDR1 as MGHRA and CDR2 as YSYEKL. The V gene lost 2 bases and the J gene lost 2 bases, with 7 bases spanning the gap. CDR3: CASSQPQTYEQYF. The CDR3 region has the DNA TGCGCCAGCAGCCAACCACAAACCTACGAGCAGTACTTC.

This clonotype turned up a few times. The chain carries TRBV7-2 and TRBJ2-7, with D possibly TRBD2 on 6 matching bases. CDR1 and CDR2 from the germline V gene are SGHTA and FQGNSA. The V and J ends lost 5 bases and 4 bases respectively, with 15 bases between them. This CDR3 is 14 amino acids long. CDR3: CASSRRTGGYEQYF. The CDR3 coding sequence is TGTGCCAGCAGCCGGAGGACCGGGGGATACGAGCAGTACTTC.

The chain couples TRBV10-3 to TRBJ1-5; D is possibly TRBD1 (6 bases). Germline lookup yields CDR1 ENHRY and CDR2 SYGVKD. This CDR3 is built from 13 residues. The V and J ends lost 8 bases and 1 base respectively, with 9 bases between them. Here the CDR3 reads CAIAGESNQPQHF. CDR3 coding DNA: TGTGCCATCGCAGGGGAAAGCAATCAGCCCCAGCATTTT.

J is TRBJ2-1 and V is TRBV18, with 8 bases lining up with TRBD2. CDR1 and CDR2 from the germline V gene are KGHSH and LQKENI. This CDR3 has 14 residues. V was pared by 2 bases and J by 9 bases, with 6 bases of the junction left unmatched. In nucleotides, the CDR3 is TGTGCCAGCTCACCAGCGAACGGGAGGGGTGAGCAGTTCTTC. Translated: CASSPANGRGEQFF.

CDR3 residues: CASSAGIFSGYTF. CDR3 nucleotides: TGTGCCAGCAGCGCGGGGATTTTCTCTGGCTACACCTTC. This chain connects TRBV7-9 to TRBJ1-2; D remains ambiguous. Germline V gene data show CDR1 as SEHNR and CDR2 as FQNEAQ (reference sequence). V lost 5 bases and J 7 bases, leaving 14 bases between the germline ends. This CDR3 has 13 amino acids.

The V gene is TRBV7-2, the J gene TRBJ1-2; 7 bases agree with TRBD1. Trimming at V came to 2 bases and at J to 6 bases, leaving 15 bases not matched to a gene. The CDR3 runs 17 residues. In germline, CDR1 is SGHTA, CDR2 FQGNSA. CDR3 sequence reads: CASSLKVGPTGVDGYTF. The CDR3 region has the DNA TGTGCCAGCAGCTTAAAGGTGGGACCAACAGGGGTTGATGGCTACACCTTC. Supplemented by reference TRBV7-2 and TRBJ1-2, the full variable domain reads GAGVSQSPSNKVTEKGKDVELRCDPISGHTALYWYRQSLGQGLEFLIYFQGNSAPDKSGLPSDRFSAERTGGSVSTLTIQRTQQEDSAVYLCASSLKVGPTGVDGYTFGSGTRLTVV.

This clonotype was detected ten times or more. The genes are TRBV4-3 and TRBJ2-7; D may be TRBD2 (5 bases). The ends were cut back, 1 base at V and 1 base at J, with 14 bases in the middle. Germline-derived CDR1 and CDR2 are LGHNA and YSLEER. The CDR3 length is 16 residues. This chain's CDR3 is CASSQVGGRGSYEQYF. The CDR3 DNA reads TGCGCCAGCAGCCAAGTTGGCGGGCGCGGATCCTACGAGCAGTACTTC.

The chain links TRBV20-1 to TRBJ2-1; tentatively, D is TRBD2 (5 bases). The germline V gene has CDR1 DFQATT and CDR2 SNEGSKA (reference sequence). The germline V and J ends were trimmed by 6 bases and 0 bases, with 15 bases remaining between them. CDR3 length equals 15 residues. CDR3 in DNA: TGCAGTGCCGCCTTAGCGTTGAGCTCCTACAATGAGCAGTTCTTC. Amino acid sequence: CSAALALSSYNEQFF.

This clonotype has only a few counts. The DNA for the CDR3 is TGCAGCGTTGAATATAGGGCCAATGAGCAGTTCTTC. Its translation is CSVEYRANEQFF. This chain links TRBV29-1 with TRBJ2-1; D remains unclear. Germline V gene sequence: CDR1 SQVTM, CDR2 ANQGSEA. The ends were cut back, 2 bases at V and 6 bases at J, with 8 bases in the middle. This CDR3 is 12 amino acids long.

A few counts support this clonotype. CDR3 region: CASSSLAASNEQFF. For the CDR3, the DNA is TGTGCCAGCAGCTCGCTAGCGGCCTCCAATGAGCAGTTCTTC. V usage is TRBV7-7 and J usage is TRBJ2-1, with 7 positions matching TRBD2. CDR3 length: 14 amino acids. Germline CDR1 is SSHAT and CDR2 is FNYEAQ (reference sequence). J was trimmed by 6 bases and V by 4 bases; bases with no gene match: 6.

V is TRBV18 and J is TRBJ2-6; no definite D call. V was trimmed by 5 bases and J by 0 bases, leaving 8 bases between them. Germline CDR1 reads KGHSH; CDR2 reads LQKENI. The CDR3 has 15 amino acids. CDR3 residues: CASSAQGSGANVLTF. CDR3 nucleotides: TGTGCCAGCTCAGCCCAAGGCTCTGGGGCCAACGTCCTGACTTTC.

The V gene is TRBV10-3, the J gene TRBJ1-5; possibly TRBD1 for D (6 bases). V lost 4 bases and J 3 bases, leaving 10 bases between the germline ends. CDR3 length: 14 amino acids. In germline, CDR1 is ENHRY, CDR2 SYGVKD. The DNA of the CDR3 is TGTGCCATCAGTGTAGACAGGTACAATCAGCCCCAGCATTTT. Its protein product is CAISVDRYNQPQHF.

The chain combines TRBV6-2 or TRBV6-3 with TRBJ2-7; TRBD1 matches 9 bases. This CDR3 spans 15 amino acids. CDR1 MNHEY and CDR2 SVGEGT come from the germline V gene. Losses at the gene ends were 6 bases for V and 5 bases for J; bases not matched to a gene: 11. CDR3 nucleotide sequence: TGTGCCAGCAGCTACGATAAGGACAGGGGAGACGAGCAGTACTTC. Protein: CASSYDKDRGDEQYF.

The chain uses TRBV12-3 or TRBV12-4 and TRBJ2-2, with 8 bases matching TRBD1. The CDR3 consists of 15 residues. The V segment lost 2 bases and the J segment 3 bases; nucleotides outside the gene matches: 2. The CDR3 DNA reads TGTGCCAGCAGTTTAAACAGGGGGTACACCGGGGAGCTGTTTTTT. Translating gives CASSLNRGYTGELFF.

This clonotype appeared many times. The genes are TRBV4-2 and TRBJ1-2; 8 positions agree with TRBD1. The CDR3 sequence is 15 residues long. The ends lost 3 bases at V and 3 bases at J; junction bases unmatched: 6. Germline CDR1 reads LGHNA; CDR2 reads YNFKEQ. The CDR3 DNA follows: TGTGCCAGCAGCCACGTGGACAGGGAACACTATGGCTACACCTTC. Its protein is CASSHVDREHYGYTF.

This chain uses TRBV24-1 with TRBJ2-5, with D perhaps matching TRBD1 (6 bases). The CDR3 covers 15 residues. Deletions cut 4 bases from V and 1 base from J, with 12 bases between. CDR1 and CDR2 from the germline V gene are KGHDR and SFDVKD. In DNA, the CDR3 is TGTGCCACCAGTGACCAAGGGGGTTCCCAAGAGACCCAGTACTTC. Residues: CATSDQGGSQETQYF.

This clonotype was found many times. The V call is TRBV6-1, the J call TRBJ2-7; maybe TRBD2 (6 bases). The V and J ends lost 6 bases and 6 bases respectively, with 18 bases between them. Germline CDR1 and CDR2: MNHNS and SASEGT. The length of the CDR3 is 14 residues. The CDR3 bases are TGTGCCAGCAGCCCCGAGACTAGGATAGGCGAGCAGTACTTC. It encodes CASSPETRIGEQYF.

There are many counts of this clonotype. The chain couples TRBV6-1 to TRBJ2-3; 9 bases agree with TRBD1. Germline V lookup: CDR1 MNHNS, CDR2 SASEGT. Trimming at V came to 4 bases and at J to 2 bases, leaving 1 base not matched to a gene. The CDR3 has 14 residues. The CDR3 DNA reads TGTGCCAGCAGTGGACAGGGGGACACAGATACGCAGTATTTT. This gives the protein CASSGQGDTDTQYF.

This clonotype was picked up a small number of times. The genes are TRBV20-1 and TRBJ2-7; 11 bases line up with TRBD1. Germline CDR1 and CDR2: DFQATT and SNEGSKA (reference sequence). Losses at the gene ends were 7 bases for V and 3 bases for J; bases not matched to a gene: 5. The CDR3 runs 13 residues. The CDR3 here is CSVMDRGHYEQYF. For the CDR3, the DNA is TGCAGTGTAATGGACAGGGGGCACTACGAGCAGTACTTC.

Only a few counts were recorded for this clonotype. The rearrangement uses TRBV3-1 and TRBJ2-5; 9 nucleotides match TRBD2. V was clipped by 1 base and J by 5 bases; unmatched bases: 5. This CDR3 has 15 amino acids. Germline V gives CDR1 LGHDT, CDR2 YNNKEL (reference sequence). CDR3 amino acids: CASSQAGLARETQYF. The CDR3 DNA sequence: TGTGCCAGCAGCCAAGCTGGACTAGCGAGGGAGACCCAGTACTTC.

The sample holds a few counts of this clonotype. The chain recombines TRBV7-9 with TRBJ1-2; D is ambiguous. CDR1 is SEHNR, CDR2 FQNEAQ, per germline (reference sequence). Trimming took 2 bases from V and 6 from J, leaving 16 bases between them. CDR3 length: 15 amino acids. CDR3 residues: CASSLWAVPSDGYTF. Written as DNA, the CDR3 is TGTGCCAGCAGCTTATGGGCGGTTCCCAGCGATGGCTACACCTTC.